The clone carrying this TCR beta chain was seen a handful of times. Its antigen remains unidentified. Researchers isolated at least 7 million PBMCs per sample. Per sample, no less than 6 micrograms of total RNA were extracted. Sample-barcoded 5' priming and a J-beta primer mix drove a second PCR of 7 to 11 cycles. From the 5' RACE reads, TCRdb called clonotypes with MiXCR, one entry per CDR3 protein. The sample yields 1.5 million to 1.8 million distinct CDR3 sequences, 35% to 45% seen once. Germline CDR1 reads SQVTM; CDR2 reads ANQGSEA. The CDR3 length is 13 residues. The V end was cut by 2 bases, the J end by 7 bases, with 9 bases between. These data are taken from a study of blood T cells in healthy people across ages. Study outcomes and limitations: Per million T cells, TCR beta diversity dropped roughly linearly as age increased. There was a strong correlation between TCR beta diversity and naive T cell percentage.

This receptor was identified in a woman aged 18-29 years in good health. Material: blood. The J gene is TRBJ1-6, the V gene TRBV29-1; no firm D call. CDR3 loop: CSVESPRNSPLHF. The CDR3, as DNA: TGCAGCGTTGAAAGCCCCCGCAATTCACCCCTCCACTTT.